The T cell receptor beta chain under discussion was sequenced for a study of beta chain features in type 1 diabetes. The CDR3 extends over 16 amino acids. Germline V gives CDR1 SGHRS, CDR2 YFSETQ. Trimming cost V 1 base and J 4 bases; bases outside gene matches: 4. About this clone itself: Its target is not known.

The study, taken as a whole, reports: In all four CD4+ subsets, TCRB CDR3 length was significantly, moderately reduced in type 1 diabetes. Shorter templates might be favored by PCR, and equally so in patients and in controls.

As every portion of the isolated RNA was reverse transcribed, the sequencing read expressed TCRB transcripts. Using immunoSEQ multiplex PCR, the repertoire was profiled, and TCRdb retains in-frame clones only, with some absent. The top ten hold more than 3% of the sample, which has about 240,000 clones, 25% to 30% seen once. Every donor had blood drawn once into heparin, 100 to 150 mL on average. The V and J genes are TRBV5-1 and TRBJ2-1; TRBD2 aligns across 11 bases. The source is a young man in good health. Sequencing was carried out using central memory CD4+ T cells from blood. As DNA, the CDR3 is TGCGCCAGCAGCTTGACTAGCGGGAGACCATACAATGAGCAGTTCTTC. Encoded protein: CASSLTSGRPYNEQFF.